Detailed here is one T cell receptor beta chain. The entry originates in a study of graft-versus-host responses after intestinal transplantation. In the study overall: Anti-thymocyte globulin was used for induction in all recipients, who then took tacrolimus and steroids for roughly three years.

TCRdb keeps only in-frame clones here, not all; method: immunoSEQ multiplex PCR. The sample carries more than 12,000 clones, under 35% recorded once. V lost 5 bases to trimming and J lost 4 bases; unmatched junction nucleotides: 2. This CDR3 contains 13 residues. CDR1 and CDR2 (germline): SGHNT, YENEEA. The TCR sequence derives from a human patient who received an intestinal transplant. The gene calls are TRBV11-3 and TRBJ2-3, with TRBD1 matching over 8 bases. This specimen consisted of alloreactive CD4+ T cells from a mixed lymphocyte reaction culture, obtained before intestinal transplant. Subset here: CFSE-low proliferating T cells sorted from roughly 6-day pre-transplant mixed lymphocyte reaction (GvH or HvG direction). The CDR3 region is CASSDRGPDTQYF. The CDR3 DNA sequence: TGTGCCAGCAGCGACAGGGGCCCAGATACGCAGTATTTT.